This T cell receptor (beta chain) was identified in a study of blood T cell repertoires in COVID-19. Whole-study context: Donors in the United States, Italy and Spain gave samples during acute or convalescent COVID-19.

Methods used by the authors: How many nucleated cells were present was estimated from reference gene primer amplification. Here immunoSEQ multiplex PCR was the method, and the copy in TCRdb shows in-frame clones only, minus some. That table furnishes V, J and clone size, whereas the DNA furnished D and trimming. In the table there are around 130,000 clones, more than 80% of which are singletons. V lost 9 bases to trimming and J lost 2 bases, with 11 bases between them. Germline CDR1 reads LNHDA; CDR2 reads SQIVND (reference sequence). The CDR3 contains 13 residues. The origin of this receptor is a human donor in a cohort sampled during active COVID-19. Sequencing was performed on peripheral blood. V gene TRBV19 combines with J gene TRBJ2-4; D is perhaps TRBD1 (6 bases). The CDR3 loop is CASEQGTKNIQYF. CDR3 nucleotides: TGTGCCAGCGAACAGGGAACCAAAAACATTCAGTACTTC.